Listed below are T cell receptor beta chains from one sample, sequenced in a study of blood T cell repertoires in COVID-19. The repertoire was sequenced with immunoSEQ multiplex PCR; TCRdb's copy has only in-frame clones and lacks some. The sample consists of about 120,000 clones, about 80% of them appearing once. Sample: peripheral blood. The receptors shown here come from a man aged 55-75 years with acute or convalescent COVID-19. Both conserved end residues are part of each CDR3. Fields, in order: clone size, J gene, D gene, V gene, CDR3 protein, CDR3 DNA. The D gene is left open where the match is weak. Not all rows give a size; the values are once, few, many and, for expanded clones, a class.

clone_size: -
j_call: TRBJ2-2
d_call: -
v_call: TRBV28
cdr3_aa: CAAPRTGELFF
cdr3_nt: TGTGCCGCCCCTCGGACCGGGGAGCTGTTTTTT

clone_size: -
j_call: TRBJ2-7
d_call: TRBD1
v_call: TRBV6-5
cdr3_aa: CASRGDRGTREQYF
cdr3_nt: TGTGCCAGCAGGGGGGACAGGGGCACTCGGGAGCAGTACTTC

clone_size: -
j_call: TRBJ1-1
d_call: TRBD1
v_call: TRBV13
cdr3_aa: CASSPGQGSAEAFF
cdr3_nt: TGTGCCAGCAGCCCGGGACAGGGGTCGGCTGAAGCTTTCTTT

clone_size: -
j_call: TRBJ2-1
d_call: TRBD1
v_call: TRBV9
cdr3_aa: CASSERDRAYNEQFF
cdr3_nt: TGTGCCAGCAGCGAGAGGGACAGGGCCTACAATGAGCAGTTCTTC

clone_size: -
j_call: TRBJ1-6
d_call: -
v_call: TRBV6-6
cdr3_aa: CASTPGSGNSPLHF
cdr3_nt: TGTGCCAGCACCCCAGGGTCCGGTAATTCACCCCTCCACTTT

clone_size: -
j_call: TRBJ2-2
d_call: -
v_call: TRBV3-1/TRBV3-2
cdr3_aa: CASSQPFISPGELFF
cdr3_nt: TGTGCCAGCAGCCAGCCGTTCATCAGTCCCGGGGAGCTGTTTTTT

clone_size: -
j_call: TRBJ2-5
d_call: -
v_call: TRBV19
cdr3_aa: CASSPRTGEETQYF
cdr3_nt: TGTGCCAGTAGTCCCCGGACGGGGGAAGAGACCCAGTACTTC

clone_size: -
j_call: TRBJ2-2
d_call: -
v_call: TRBV5-4
cdr3_aa: CASSLAVGAGTGELFF
cdr3_nt: TGTGCCAGCAGCTTGGCGGTGGGGGCGGGCACCGGGGAGCTGTTTTTT

clone_size: few
j_call: TRBJ2-7
d_call: TRBD1
v_call: TRBV18
cdr3_aa: CASSPPIQDRSTHYEQYF
cdr3_nt: TGTGCCAGCTCACCACCTATCCAGGACAGGAGTACTCACTACGAGCAGTACTTC

clone_size: -
j_call: TRBJ2-1
d_call: TRBD1
v_call: TRBV7-7
cdr3_aa: CASSQGQGVFNEQFF
cdr3_nt: TGTGCTAGCAGCCAAGGACAGGGGGTCTTCAATGAGCAGTTCTTC

clone_size: -
j_call: TRBJ2-1
d_call: -
v_call: TRBV12-5
cdr3_aa: CASGLVAGTGEQFF
cdr3_nt: TGTGCTAGTGGTTTGGTAGCGGGCACGGGTGAGCAGTTCTTC

clone_size: -
j_call: TRBJ1-5
d_call: -
v_call: TRBV12-3/TRBV12-4
cdr3_aa: CASSLDAGPQHF
cdr3_nt: TGTGCCAGCAGTTTAGATGCGGGGCCCCAGCATTTT

clone_size: -
j_call: TRBJ1-1
d_call: TRBD1
v_call: TRBV5-1
cdr3_aa: CASSPTTGGDTEAFF
cdr3_nt: TGCGCCAGCAGCCCCACGACAGGGGGGGACACTGAAGCTTTCTTT

clone_size: once
j_call: TRBJ1-6
d_call: -
v_call: TRBV28
cdr3_aa: CASSPGAGTYSYNSPLHF
cdr3_nt: TGTGCCAGCAGTCCGGGAGCGGGGACCTACTCCTATAATTCACCCCTCCACTTT

clone_size: -
j_call: TRBJ2-7
d_call: TRBD2
v_call: TRBV6-1
cdr3_aa: CASSETLAGSYEQYF
cdr3_nt: TGTGCCAGCAGTGAAACCCTAGCGGGATCCTACGAGCAGTACTTC

clone_size: -
j_call: TRBJ2-3
d_call: TRBD2
v_call: TRBV11-2
cdr3_aa: CASSLWTSGRTDTQYF
cdr3_nt: TGTGCCAGCAGCTTATGGACTAGCGGGAGAACAGATACGCAGTATTTT

clone_size: -
j_call: TRBJ1-4
d_call: -
v_call: TRBV28
cdr3_aa: CASRSRGHREKLFF
cdr3_nt: TGTGCCAGCAGGTCCAGGGGACACAGAGAAAAACTGTTTTTT

clone_size: -
j_call: TRBJ2-5
d_call: -
v_call: TRBV1
cdr3_aa: CTSSQVARLAGAETQYF
cdr3_nt: TGCACCAGCAGCCAAGTCGCGAGACTAGCGGGAGCAGAGACCCAGTACTTC

clone_size: few
j_call: TRBJ2-7
d_call: TRBD2
v_call: TRBV27
cdr3_aa: CASSPKWTSATYEQYF
cdr3_nt: TGTGCCAGCAGTCCGAAGTGGACTAGCGCGACCTACGAGCAGTACTTC

clone_size: -
j_call: TRBJ1-2
d_call: -
v_call: TRBV10-3
cdr3_aa: CAIRLPTGFGYGYTF
cdr3_nt: TGTGCCATCAGACTGCCTACAGGGTTTGGCTATGGCTACACCTTC

clone_size: -
j_call: TRBJ2-1
d_call: TRBD2
v_call: TRBV28
cdr3_aa: CASSPGGGNRNEQFF
cdr3_nt: TGTGCCAGCAGTCCGGGAGGGGGGAATCGTAATGAGCAGTTCTTC

clone_size: -
j_call: TRBJ1-1
d_call: -
v_call: TRBV10-3
cdr3_aa: CAISAWQNTEAFF
cdr3_nt: TGTGCCATCAGTGCCTGGCAGAACACTGAAGCTTTCTTT

clone_size: -
j_call: TRBJ1-1
d_call: TRBD1
v_call: TRBV29-1
cdr3_aa: CSVSGGTEAFF
cdr3_nt: TGCAGCGTTTCAGGGGGCACTGAAGCTTTCTTT

clone_size: -
j_call: TRBJ1-1
d_call: TRBD1
v_call: TRBV19
cdr3_aa: CASIKGDRAWNTEAFF
cdr3_nt: TGTGCCAGTATCAAAGGGGACAGGGCTTGGAACACTGAAGCTTTCTTT

clone_size: -
j_call: TRBJ2-2
d_call: -
v_call: TRBV18
cdr3_aa: CASSPPPTLLHWTGELFF
cdr3_nt: TGTGCCAGCTCACCACCCCCTACGTTGTTGCACTGGACCGGGGAGCTGTTTTTT

clone_size: -
j_call: TRBJ2-3
d_call: TRBD1
v_call: TRBV18
cdr3_aa: CASSPPGTGDTQYF
cdr3_nt: TGTGCCAGCTCACCCCCCGGGACAGGAGATACGCAGTATTTT

clone_size: -
j_call: TRBJ1-2
d_call: -
v_call: TRBV5-8
cdr3_aa: CASNEVEGYTF
cdr3_nt: TGTGCCAGCAATGAGGTCGAGGGCTACACCTTC

clone_size: once
j_call: TRBJ2-7
d_call: TRBD2
v_call: TRBV7-2
cdr3_aa: CASSLVSGSSYEQYF
cdr3_nt: TGTGCCAGCAGCTTAGTTAGCGGGAGCTCCTACGAGCAGTACTTC

clone_size: few
j_call: TRBJ2-2
d_call: TRBD2
v_call: TRBV20-1
cdr3_aa: CSASALAGPTGELFF
cdr3_nt: TGCAGTGCTAGTGCCCTAGCGGGGCCGACCGGGGAGCTGTTTTTT

clone_size: -
j_call: TRBJ1-5
d_call: TRBD1
v_call: TRBV18
cdr3_aa: CASSPRNGGWQGAQHF
cdr3_nt: TGTGCCAGCTCACCACGGAATGGGGGATGGCAGGGGGCCCAGCATTTT

clone_size: many
j_call: TRBJ2-1
d_call: TRBD2
v_call: TRBV5-1
cdr3_aa: CASSLVHTSGRPVKFF
cdr3_nt: TGCGCCAGCAGCTTGGTTCATACTAGCGGGAGACCCGTTAAGTTCTTC

clone_size: -
j_call: TRBJ2-7
d_call: -
v_call: TRBV4-2
cdr3_aa: CASSQDGGRSYEQYF
cdr3_nt: TGTGCCAGCAGCCAAGATGGCGGTCGCTCCTACGAGCAGTACTTC

clone_size: -
j_call: TRBJ1-1
d_call: -
v_call: TRBV5-1
cdr3_aa: CASNPLGGNTEAFF
cdr3_nt: TGCGCCAGCAACCCGCTGGGGGGGAACACTGAAGCTTTCTTT

clone_size: -
j_call: TRBJ2-7
d_call: TRBD2
v_call: TRBV10-1
cdr3_aa: CASSESGLAREQYF
cdr3_nt: TGCGCCAGCAGTGAGTCCGGACTAGCGAGGGAGCAGTACTTC

clone_size: -
j_call: TRBJ1-3
d_call: TRBD1
v_call: TRBV18
cdr3_aa: CASSLGQGASGNTIYF
cdr3_nt: TGTGCCAGCTCACTGGGACAGGGGGCCTCTGGAAACACCATATATTTT